This T cell receptor (beta chain) was profiled in a study of shared clonotypes between healthy human individuals. Germline loops: CDR1 SEHNR, CDR2 FQNEAQ (reference sequence). With 1 base clipped from V and 2 bases from J, the junction kept 7 bases outside the gene matches. CDR3 length equals 17 residues. Sequencing was performed with immunoSEQ multiplex PCR; in TCRdb, only in-frame clones are kept and a portion is missing. Altogether about 980,000 clones are present, about 80% being singletons, with the ten largest covering about 1.5%. This chain uses TRBV7-9 with TRBJ1-5, with 8 bases fitting TRBD1. The source material was memory CD4+ T cells sorted from blood. The sample's subset: CD45RA-negative fraction. The clonotype originates from a man younger than 30 in good health. The CDR3 DNA reads TGTGCCAGCAGCTTAGGTTCTCCGGGACAGGGCAATCAGCCCCAGCATTTT. It encodes CASSLGSPGQGNQPQHF. Based on the CDR3 plus reference TRBV7-9 and TRBJ1-5, the full variable domain is DTGVSQNPRHKITKRGQNVTFRCDPISEHNRLYWYRQTLGQGPEFLTYFQNEAQLEKSRLLSDRFSAERPKGSFSTLEIQRTEQGDSAMYLCASSLGSPGQGNQPQHFGDGTRLSIL.